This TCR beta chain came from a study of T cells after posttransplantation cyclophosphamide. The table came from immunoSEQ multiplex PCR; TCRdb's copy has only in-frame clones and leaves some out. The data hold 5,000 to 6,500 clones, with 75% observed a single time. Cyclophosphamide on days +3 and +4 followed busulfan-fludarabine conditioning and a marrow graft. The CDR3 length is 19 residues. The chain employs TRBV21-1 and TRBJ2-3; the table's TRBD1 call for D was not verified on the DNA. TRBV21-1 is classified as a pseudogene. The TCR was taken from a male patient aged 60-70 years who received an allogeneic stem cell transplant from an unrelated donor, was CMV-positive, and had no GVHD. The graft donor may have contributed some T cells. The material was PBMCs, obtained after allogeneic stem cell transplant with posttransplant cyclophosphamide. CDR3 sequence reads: CASSKALYWSRQFTDTQYF. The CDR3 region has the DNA TGTGCCAGCAGCAAAGCGCTTTACTGGTCTAGACAGTTCACAGATACGCAGTATTTT.